This is a list of T cell receptor beta chains from one sample in a study of blood T cells in healthy people across ages. TCRdb re-called the 5' RACE reads through MiXCR, storing one row per CDR3 protein. This sample has fewer than 900,000 distinct CDR3 sequences, with about 40% found just once. Sequenced sample: blood. These receptors were collected from a woman aged 60-75 years in good health. CDR3s include the opening cysteine and the closing phenylalanine or tryptophan. The order of the fields is J gene, V gene, CDR3 protein.

>NA|TRBV4-2
CASSQDRVAYEQYF
>TRBJ2-5|TRBV6-1
CASRGLSAGGLQETQYF
>TRBJ2-7|TRBV20-1
CSASRASGSSYEQYF
>TRBJ2-2|TRBV10-3
CAIRRQGATGELFF
>TRBJ2-3|TRBV19
CASSMGGDRDTQYF
>TRBJ1-5|TRBV20-1
CSAPSEFNQPQHF
>TRBJ1-5|TRBV12-3/TRBV12-4
CASNLSDRDQPQHF
>TRBJ2-2|TRBV24-1
CATSPTAGFTGELFF
>NA|TRBV27
CASSLRPSGSSYNEQYF
>TRBJ1-6|TRBV27
CASSPAGQFNSPLHF
>TRBJ1-4|TRBV5-5
CASTHAGGGEKLFF
>TRBJ2-1|TRBV6-2/TRBV6-3
CASIPGTSDSYNEQFF
>TRBJ2-7|TRBV12-3/TRBV12-4
CASSLPLRGAQNGYEQYF